This T cell receptor (beta chain) was profiled in a study of T cell changes during pregnancy in multiple sclerosis (dated by TCRdb to between 2019 and 2020). A note on the overall study: The study examined how the T cell repertoire changed over the course of pregnancy in women with multiple sclerosis.

Library method: the immunoSEQ multiplex PCR assay. TCRdb took over this immuneACCESS table, retaining in-frame rearrangements with V and J assigned. Such tables are incomplete; in checked studies, under half of the missing clones stem from an unresolved V gene, and the remainder is unexplained. The table for this sample lists more than 65,000 clones; roughly 95% of them were counted only once. The top ten hold approximately 1% of the sample. The sample holds a few counts of this clone. The specificity of this receptor is unknown. Base qualities are missing; no much larger clone stands one base away. The CDR3 has 14 amino acids, counting the end cysteine and phenylalanine. Only CDR3 DNA remains: 42 bases, in frame from the first base.

The sequence derives from a female donor with multiple sclerosis, enrolled in a pregnancy study. Sequences were derived from peripheral blood, sampled in the second trimester of pregnancy. The sequence links TRBV21-1 to TRBJ1-2; TRBD1, the table's D call, was not compared with the DNA. TRBV21-1 is annotated as a pseudogene. The encoded CDR3 is CASSSRTGNYGYTF. The DNA reads as follows: TGTGCCAGCAGCAGCCGGACAGGGAACTATGGCTACACCTTC.